This T cell receptor (beta chain) was documented in a study of T cell responses to AZD1222 COVID-19 vaccine. Some clones are missing from TCRdb's copy, which holds only in-frame ones; the method was immunoSEQ multiplex PCR. The repertoire holds 110,000 to 150,000 clones, with around 93% as singletons. CDR3 length equals 12 residues. CDR1 MNHEY and CDR2 SVGAGI come from the germline V gene. V lost 5 bases and J 4 bases, leaving 9 bases between the germline ends. The specimen comprised peripheral blood, sampled on day 0 of AZD1222 vaccination. This sequence was found in an adult in good health. The chain is built from TRBV6-5 and TRBJ2-7; D may be TRBD1 (6 bases). CDR3 DNA: TGTGCCAGCAGTCTACAGGGTTACGAGCAGTACTTC. It translates to CASSLQGYEQYF.